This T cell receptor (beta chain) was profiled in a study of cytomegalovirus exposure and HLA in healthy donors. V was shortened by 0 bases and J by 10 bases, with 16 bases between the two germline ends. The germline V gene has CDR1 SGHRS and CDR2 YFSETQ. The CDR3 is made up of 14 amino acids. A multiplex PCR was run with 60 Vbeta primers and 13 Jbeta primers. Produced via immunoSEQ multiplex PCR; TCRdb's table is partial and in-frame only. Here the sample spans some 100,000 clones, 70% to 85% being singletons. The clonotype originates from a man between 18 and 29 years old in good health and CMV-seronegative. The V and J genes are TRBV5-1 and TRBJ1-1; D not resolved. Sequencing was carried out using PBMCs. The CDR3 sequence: CASSLGRGIFGAFF. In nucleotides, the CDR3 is TGCGCCAGCAGCTTGGGGCGAGGGATTTTTGGAGCTTTCTTT. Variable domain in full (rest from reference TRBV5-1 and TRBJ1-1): KAGVTQTPRYLIKTRGQQVTLSCSPISGHRSVSWYQQTPGQGLQFLFEYFSETQRNKGNFPGRFSGRQFSNSRSEMNVSTLELGDSALYLCASSLGRGIFGAFFGQGTRLTVV.